Listed below are T cell receptor beta chains from one sample, sequenced in a study of blood T cell repertoires in COVID-19. Only in-frame clones appear in the TCRdb table, and some are missing; sequencing was by immunoSEQ multiplex PCR. The sample lists about 160,000 clones, around 89% occurring once. The sample taken for sequencing was PBMCs or T cells enriched from blood (not recorded which). The origin of the receptors is a woman aged 45-59 years who had recovered from COVID-19. Both conserved end residues are part of each CDR3. Fields, in order: CDR3 length, V gene, D gene, J gene, clone size, CDR3 DNA, CDR3 protein. D genes are given only for firm matches. Clone size is shown for a subset of rows, as once, few, many or a class of expanded clone.

>13|TRBV3-1/TRBV3-2|TRBD2|TRBJ2-1|.
TGTGCCAGCTCCGGGAGGGTGGTTAATGAGCAGTTCTTC
CASSGRVVNEQFF
>14|TRBV18|TRBD1|TRBJ1-6|.
TGTGCCAGCCGACAGGGGCTTGAGGGCTCACCCCTCCACTTT
CASRQGLEGSPLHF
>14|TRBV18|TRBD2|TRBJ2-1|.
TGTGCCAGCTCCCCACGAGCGGGGGACAATGAGCAGTTCTTC
CASSPRAGDNEQFF
>13|TRBV5-1|.|TRBJ2-5|once
TGCGCCAGCAGCGTCCGGGATCAAGAGACCCAGTACTTC
CASSVRDQETQYF
>14|TRBV5-1|TRBD1|TRBJ2-5|.
TGCGCCAGCAGCCTCGGGACAGATCAAGAGACCCAGTACTTC
CASSLGTDQETQYF
>15|TRBV5-4|TRBD1|TRBJ2-2|once
TGTGCCAGCAGCATCTTTGACAGGGGTACCGGGGAGCTGTTTTTT
CASSIFDRGTGELFF
>12|TRBV5-4|.|TRBJ1-2|.
TGTGCCAGCACCCGGGCTAACTATGGCTACACCTTC
CASTRANYGYTF
>14|TRBV27|.|TRBJ1-1|.
TGTGCCAGCAGTTTATCGTTCAGGGACACTGAAGCTTTCTTT
CASSLSFRDTEAFF
>14|TRBV3-1/TRBV3-2|.|TRBJ1-6|once
TGTGCCAGCAGCCTGAACGTAGATAATTCACCCCTCCACTTT
CASSLNVDNSPLHF
>16|TRBV24-1|TRBD1|TRBJ2-7|.
TGTGCCACCAGTGACTCAAGGATAGGACAGGTCTACGAGCAGTACTTC
CATSDSRIGQVYEQYF
>14|TRBV5-1|.|TRBJ1-2|.
TGCGCCAGCAGCTTGGATGAAGGACTCTATGGCTACACCTTC
CASSLDEGLYGYTF
>15|TRBV7-6|.|TRBJ1-3|.
TGTGCCAGCAGCTTGGACAGTAACTCTGGAAACACCATATATTTT
CASSLDSNSGNTIYF
>16|TRBV19|TRBD1|TRBJ1-1|.
TGTGCCAGTAGGACCCCACCGGGACAGGGGAACACTGAAGCTTTCTTT
CASRTPPGQGNTEAFF
>13|TRBV12-5|.|TRBJ2-7|.
TGTGCTAGTGGTTCGACAACGACCTACGAGCAGTACTTC
CASGSTTTYEQYF
>15|TRBV19|.|TRBJ2-1|.
TGTGCCAGTAGGGTCGACAGGAGCTCCTACAATGAGCAGTTCTTC
CASRVDRSSYNEQFF
>15|TRBV9|.|TRBJ2-7|once
TGTGCCAGCAGCGTAGCGGACAGCTCCCCCTACGAGCAGTACTTC
CASSVADSSPYEQYF
>15|TRBV18|TRBD1|TRBJ1-5|few
TGTGCCAGCTCACTGGACAGGGGGCGAGATCAGCCCCAGCATTTT
CASSLDRGRDQPQHF
>8|TRBV19|.|TRBJ1-6|.
TGTGCCAGTGTCACCCTCCACTTT
CASVTLHF
>15|TRBV5-8|.|TRBJ2-3|.
TGTGCCAGCAGCCCAAGGATCAGGAATACAGATACGCAGTATTTT
CASSPRIRNTDTQYF
>13|TRBV24-1|.|TRBJ2-3|.
TGTGCCACCGCCAGGGATGGCACAGATACGCAGTATTTT
CATARDGTDTQYF
>16|TRBV4-3|TRBD1|TRBJ1-6|.
TGCGCCAGCAGCCAAGGATTTGCTTACAGGGGGGTACCCCTCCACTTT
CASSQGFAYRGVPLHF
>16|TRBV7-2|TRBD2|TRBJ2-3|.
TGTGCCAGCAGCTTAGATCTCGGCGGGGGTCGAGATACGCAGTATTTT
CASSLDLGGGRDTQYF
>13|TRBV18|.|TRBJ1-6|.
TGTGCCAGCTCACCCAGTCGATATTCACCCCTCCACTTT
CASSPSRYSPLHF
>17|TRBV7-9|TRBD2|TRBJ2-2|once
TGTGCCAGCAGCAGAATTCTAGCGGGGAGCCGAGGCGGGGAGCTGTTTTTT
CASSRILAGSRGGELFF
>17|TRBV15|TRBD2|TRBJ2-3|.
TGTGCCACCAGCAGATCGACTAGCGGGGGGGCCGTAGATACGCAGTATTTT
CATSRSTSGGAVDTQYF
>12|TRBV27|.|TRBJ2-1|.
TGTGCCAGCAGACTACAGGGAAATGAGCAGTTCTTC
CASRLQGNEQFF